This T cell receptor (beta chain) comes out of a study of metastatic and nonmetastatic thyroid tumors. Overall study context: For malignant and benign thyroid patients, tumor or nodule tissue and blood were the sources whose repertoires were compared. Findings of the study overall: Reportedly, malignant thyroid tumors had significantly higher TCR beta diversity than benign nodules, in blood and tumor.

TCRdb reprocessed the PCR reads using MiXCR. The table records approximately 30,000 clones, more than 15% of them present only once. To note about this clone: Its antigen is still unknown. The junction differs from germline at one of its ends, possibly a read error.

The CDR3 sequence is 13 residues long. CDR1 is DFQATT and CDR2 is SNEGSKA in the germline V gene (reference sequence). Nobody among the patients had been given any treatment before thyroid surgery. The receptor's source is a female donor with papillary thyroid cancer or a benign thyroid nodule (not recorded which). Some clones in this sample may be carry-over from other donors' samples. The gene calls are TRBV20-1 and TRBJ1-2, with 9 bases that match TRBD1. Sequencing was carried out using blood. The CDR3 region has the DNA TGCATTGCTAGATTGACAGGGGGTTATGGCTACACCTTC. Translated: CIARLTGGYGYTF.